This is a list of T cell receptor beta chains from one sample in a study of cytomegalovirus exposure and HLA in healthy donors. Assay used: immunoSEQ multiplex PCR; TCRdb lists only in-frame clones, some missing. The sample consists of about 190,000 clones, under 80% of them appearing once. Sequencing was carried out using PBMCs. These receptors all stem from a man aged 25-45 years in good health and CMV-seropositive. The CDR3 runs from the conserved cysteine through the conserved F or W. D genes are given only for firm matches. Expanded clones are given a class, and other clones once, few, many or no size at all.

v_gene	j_gene	d_gene	abundance	CDR3aa	CDR3nt
TRBV7-7	TRBJ1-1	.	.	CASSRGTNTEAFF	TGTGCTAGCAGTAGGGGGACGAACACTGAAGCTTTCTTT
TRBV6-4	TRBJ2-7	TRBD2	once	CASKRGGPVEQYF	TGTGCCAGCAAGCGGGGAGGGCCGGTCGAGCAGTACTTC
TRBV6-1	TRBJ1-2	TRBD1	.	CASRLTTGALYGYTF	TGTGCCAGCAGACTAACGACAGGGGCCCTCTATGGCTACACCTTC
TRBV18	TRBJ1-5	.	.	CASSKGQNNQPQHF	TGTGCCAGCTCAAAGGGACAAAACAATCAGCCCCAGCATTTT
TRBV29-1	TRBJ2-2	TRBD2	.	CSVGEGAGELFF	TGCAGCGTTGGGGAGGGAGCCGGGGAGCTGTTTTTT
TRBV7-8	TRBJ1-5	.	.	CASSYSDRNQPQHF	TGTGCCAGCAGCTACAGCGACAGGAATCAGCCCCAGCATTTT
TRBV18	TRBJ2-5	TRBD1	once	CASSPWGQKETQYF	TGTGCCAGCTCACCGTGGGGACAGAAAGAGACCCAGTACTTC
TRBV28	TRBJ1-2	.	.	CASSFRINYGYTF	TGTGCCAGCAGTTTTAGAATTAACTATGGCTACACCTTC
TRBV20-1	TRBJ1-1	.	.	CSARDSSVAFF	TGCAGTGCTAGGGACAGTAGTGTTGCTTTCTTT
TRBV7-2	TRBJ1-2	.	.	CASSPLEAGNVGYTF	TGTGCCAGCAGCCCGCTCGAGGCGGGGAACGTGGGCTACACCTTC
TRBV28	TRBJ2-6	.	.	CASSPSLGANVLTF	TGTGCCAGCAGTCCCTCCCTTGGGGCCAACGTCCTGACTTTC
TRBV18	TRBJ1-5	.	.	CASSPGDHQPQHF	TGTGCCAGCTCCCCGGGGGACCATCAGCCCCAGCATTTT
TRBV30	TRBJ1-3	TRBD1	.	CAWSKAGDRVGNTIYF	TGTGCCTGGAGTAAGGCAGGGGACAGGGTCGGAAACACCATATATTTT
TRBV7-3	TRBJ2-3	TRBD2	.	CASSLRGLAGPDTQYF	TGTGCCAGCAGCTTAAGGGGACTAGCGGGTCCAGATACGCAGTATTTT
TRBV27	TRBJ2-7	TRBD2	.	CASRLIGTSGSGEQYF	TGTGCCAGCAGGCTCATAGGGACTAGCGGTTCAGGGGAGCAGTACTTC
TRBV7-9	TRBJ1-4	TRBD1	.	CASSDGTAINEKLFF	TGTGCCAGCAGCGACGGGACAGCCATTAATGAAAAACTGTTTTTT
TRBV2	TRBJ2-3	TRBD2	.	CASQSSGRIQSTDTQYF	TGTGCCAGCCAATCTAGCGGGAGGATCCAAAGCACAGATACGCAGTATTTT
TRBV5-1	TRBJ2-3	TRBD2	.	CASSGLAGGTDTQYF	TGCGCCAGCAGCGGTCTGGCGGGGGGCACAGATACGCAGTATTTT
TRBV7-2	TRBJ2-7	TRBD1	.	CASSSSGTGLREQYF	TGTGCCAGCAGCTCTTCCGGGACAGGGTTGAGGGAGCAGTACTTC
TRBV5-1	TRBJ2-4	.	.	CASSLGRGSTFNIQYF	TGCGCCAGCAGCTTGGGACGGGGAAGTACGTTTAACATTCAGTACTTC
TRBV7-2	TRBJ2-3	.	.	CASKKAETTDTQYF	TGTGCCAGCAAAAAAGCGGAGACCACAGATACGCAGTATTTT
TRBV5-6	TRBJ2-1	.	few	CASSLGQGVGQFF	TGTGCCAGCAGCTTGGGGCAGGGCGTAGGACAGTTCTTC
TRBV5-1	TRBJ2-5	.	.	CASSLRNSQETQYF	TGCGCCAGCAGCTTGCGCAACTCCCAAGAGACCCAGTACTTC
TRBV7-9	TRBJ2-2	.	few	CASSLAGGRGTGELFF	TGTGCCAGCAGCTTAGCCGGGGGGCGAGGGACCGGGGAGCTGTTTTTT
TRBV19	TRBJ1-5	.	.	CASSMSGVSPQHF	TGTGCCAGTAGTATGTCCGGGGTATCGCCCCAGCATTTT
TRBV5-4	TRBJ2-1	TRBD2	.	CASSTGGGSGINEQFF	TGTGCCAGCAGCACCGGAGGTGGTAGCGGGATAAATGAGCAGTTCTTC
TRBV5-4	TRBJ2-7	TRBD1	.	CASSPGTGRNPNEQYF	TGTGCCAGCAGCCCTGGGACAGGGCGAAATCCAAACGAGCAGTACTTC
TRBV9	TRBJ2-2	TRBD2	.	CASSPRTRLTGELFF	TGTGCCAGCAGCCCCCGGACTAGACTTACCGGGGAGCTGTTTTTT
TRBV6-4	TRBJ2-5	.	.	CASSEGQGKTQYF	TGTGCCAGCAGTGAGGGCCAGGGGAAGACCCAGTACTTC
TRBV5-1	TRBJ2-1	.	.	CASSSDRPNEQFF	TGCGCCAGCAGCTCGGACAGACCCAATGAGCAGTTCTTC
TRBV11-2	TRBJ2-3	.	few	CASSLAFTQYF	TGTGCCAGCAGCTTGGCCTTTACGCAGTATTTT
TRBV6-1	TRBJ1-1	.	.	CASSARDSNTEAFF	TGTGCCAGCAGTGCTCGGGATTCAAACACTGAAGCTTTCTTT
TRBV28	TRBJ2-1	TRBD1	.	CASRTGGAYNEQFF	TGTGCCAGCAGGACAGGGGGCGCCTACAATGAGCAGTTCTTC
TRBV21-1	TRBJ1-5	.	.	CASSGPMEQPQHF	TGTGCCAGCAGCGGCCCCATGGAGCAGCCCCAGCATTTT
TRBV4-1	TRBJ2-4	.	.	CASSQEPPGPAKNIQYF	TGCGCCAGCAGCCAAGAGCCTCCGGGTCCGGCCAAAAACATTCAGTACTTC
TRBV6-5	TRBJ1-2	.	.	CAVKEGWDYGYTF	TGTGCCGTAAAGGAGGGGTGGGACTATGGCTACACCTTC
TRBV7-2	TRBJ2-7	.	.	CASSLSTGRGEQYF	TGTGCCAGCAGCTTAAGTACAGGGAGAGGCGAGCAGTACTTC
TRBV27	TRBJ2-7	TRBD1	.	CASSSPGQSYEQYF	TGTGCCAGCAGTTCCCCGGGACAGTCCTACGAGCAGTACTTC
TRBV7-2	TRBJ2-1	TRBD2	once	CASSLSAGASDEQFF	TGTGCCAGCAGCTTATCAGCGGGGGCCTCGGATGAGCAGTTCTTC
TRBV7-9	TRBJ1-2	.	.	CSSSLGGLEVLGYTF	TGTTCCAGCAGCTTAGGAGGTTTGGAGGTTCTTGGCTACACCTTC
TRBV27	TRBJ2-7	.	.	CASSLRQSYEQYF	TGTGCCAGCTCCTTAAGACAGAGCTACGAGCAGTACTTC
TRBV4-3	TRBJ2-1	TRBD2	.	CASSRSGTSNFHEQFF	TGCGCCAGCAGCCGCTCCGGGACTAGTAATTTTCATGAGCAGTTCTTC
TRBV5-8	TRBJ1-1	TRBD1	.	CASSRLRGSTEAFF	TGTGCCAGCAGCCGACTCAGGGGGAGCACTGAAGCTTTCTTT
TRBV15	TRBJ2-3	.	.	CATSRDLPSLAYTQYF	TGTGCCACCAGCAGAGATCTACCTTCCCTAGCCTATACGCAGTATTTT
TRBV9	TRBJ2-5	TRBD2	.	CASSASGGTLVIETQYF	TGTGCCAGCAGCGCCAGCGGGGGGACCCTGGTAATAGAGACCCAGTACTTC
TRBV6-5	TRBJ2-7	TRBD2	.	CAARRGEPWNEQYF	TGTGCCGCCCGTCGGGGGGAACCCTGGAACGAGCAGTACTTC
TRBV6-5	TRBJ2-2	TRBD1	.	CASSYWTGATGELFF	TGTGCCAGCAGTTACTGGACAGGGGCCACCGGGGAGCTGTTTTTT
TRBV19	TRBJ1-1	.	.	CASSMSRGIGTEAFF	TGTGCCAGTAGTATGTCAAGAGGGATCGGCACTGAAGCTTTCTTT
TRBV7-6	TRBJ2-3	TRBD2	once	CASSPTRLAGRDTQYF	TGTGCCAGCAGCCCCACCAGGCTAGCGGGGAGAGATACGCAGTATTTT
TRBV4-3	TRBJ2-1	TRBD2	.	CASSLGVAGDRFF	TGCGCCAGCAGCCTTGGTGTCGCGGGGGACCGGTTCTTC